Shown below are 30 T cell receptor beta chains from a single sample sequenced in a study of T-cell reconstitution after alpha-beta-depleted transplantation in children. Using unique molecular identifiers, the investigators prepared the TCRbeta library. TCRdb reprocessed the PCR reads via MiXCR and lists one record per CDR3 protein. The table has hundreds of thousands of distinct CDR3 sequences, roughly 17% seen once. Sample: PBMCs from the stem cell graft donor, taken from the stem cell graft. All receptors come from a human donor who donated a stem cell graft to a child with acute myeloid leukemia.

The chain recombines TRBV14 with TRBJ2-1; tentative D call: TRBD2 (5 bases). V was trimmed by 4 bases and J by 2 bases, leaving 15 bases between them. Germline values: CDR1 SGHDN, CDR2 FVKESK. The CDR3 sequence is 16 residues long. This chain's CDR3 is CASSPPGVYPYNEQFF. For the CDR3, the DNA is TGTGCCAGCAGCCCTCCCGGGGTATACCCCTACAATGAGCAGTTCTTC.

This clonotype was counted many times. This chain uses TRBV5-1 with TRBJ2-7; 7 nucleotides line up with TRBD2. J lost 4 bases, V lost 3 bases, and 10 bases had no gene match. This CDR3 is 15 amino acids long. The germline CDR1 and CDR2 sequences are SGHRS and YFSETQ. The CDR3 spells CASSSSGGSYYEQYV. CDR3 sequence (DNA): TGCGCCAGCAGCTCCTCCGGGGGGTCCTATTACGAGCAGTACGTC.

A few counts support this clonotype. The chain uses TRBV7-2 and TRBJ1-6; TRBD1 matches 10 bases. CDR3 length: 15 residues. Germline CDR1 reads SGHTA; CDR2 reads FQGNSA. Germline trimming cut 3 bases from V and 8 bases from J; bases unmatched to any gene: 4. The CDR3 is CASSFDRGLDSPLHF. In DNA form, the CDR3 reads TGTGCCAGCAGCTTTGACAGGGGGCTGGATTCACCCCTCCACTTT.

The CDR3 sequence: CASIRGQGAEAFF. In DNA, the CDR3 is TGTGCCAGCATCCGAGGACAGGGGGCTGAAGCTTTCTTT. The chain uses TRBV27 and TRBJ1-1; 10 bases fit TRBD1. The germline V gene encodes CDR1 MNHEY and CDR2 SMNVEV (reference sequence). V was pared by 7 bases and J by 6 bases, with 5 bases of the junction left unmatched. The length of the CDR3 is 13 residues.

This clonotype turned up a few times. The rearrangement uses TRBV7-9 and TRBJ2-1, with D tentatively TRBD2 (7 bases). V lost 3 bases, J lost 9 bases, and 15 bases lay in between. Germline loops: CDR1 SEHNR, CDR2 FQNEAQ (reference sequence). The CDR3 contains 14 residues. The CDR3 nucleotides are TGTGCCAGCAGCTTTCGCGGGGGCCTTATTGAGCAGTTCTTC. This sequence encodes CASSFRGGLIEQFF.

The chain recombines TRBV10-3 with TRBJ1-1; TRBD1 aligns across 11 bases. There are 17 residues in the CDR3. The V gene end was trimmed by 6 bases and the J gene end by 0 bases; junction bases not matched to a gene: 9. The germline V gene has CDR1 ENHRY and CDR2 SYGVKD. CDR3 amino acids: CAIRPGQGAGMNTEAFF. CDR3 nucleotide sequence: TGTGCCATCAGACCAGGACAGGGGGCAGGGATGAACACTGAAGCTTTCTTT.

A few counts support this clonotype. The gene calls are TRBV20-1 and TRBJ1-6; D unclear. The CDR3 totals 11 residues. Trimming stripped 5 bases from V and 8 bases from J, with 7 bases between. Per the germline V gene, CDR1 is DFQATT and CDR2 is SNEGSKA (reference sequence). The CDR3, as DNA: TGCAGTGCTGCCCGTTATTCACCCCTCCACTTT. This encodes CSAARYSPLHF.

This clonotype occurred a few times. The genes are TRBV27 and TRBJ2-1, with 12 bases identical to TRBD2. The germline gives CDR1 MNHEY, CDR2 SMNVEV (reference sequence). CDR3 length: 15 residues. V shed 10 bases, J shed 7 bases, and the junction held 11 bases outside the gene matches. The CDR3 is CATRARLAGVNEQFF. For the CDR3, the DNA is TGTGCCACCCGAGCAAGACTAGCGGGGGTGAATGAGCAGTTCTTC.

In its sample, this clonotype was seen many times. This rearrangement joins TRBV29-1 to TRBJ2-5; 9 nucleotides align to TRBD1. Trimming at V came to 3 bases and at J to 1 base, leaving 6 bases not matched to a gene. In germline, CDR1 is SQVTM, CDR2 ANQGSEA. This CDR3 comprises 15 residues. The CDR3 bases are TGCAGCGTTGAGCTACAGGGGGCCATCCAAGAGACCCAGTACTTC. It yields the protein CSVELQGAIQETQYF.

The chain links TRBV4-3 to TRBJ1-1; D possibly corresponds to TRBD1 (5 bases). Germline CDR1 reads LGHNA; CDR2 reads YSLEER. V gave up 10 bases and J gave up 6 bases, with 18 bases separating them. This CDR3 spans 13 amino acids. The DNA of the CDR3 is TGCGCCACCAAACATCAAGGGGCCGCTGAAGCTTTCTTT. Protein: CATKHQGAAEAFF.

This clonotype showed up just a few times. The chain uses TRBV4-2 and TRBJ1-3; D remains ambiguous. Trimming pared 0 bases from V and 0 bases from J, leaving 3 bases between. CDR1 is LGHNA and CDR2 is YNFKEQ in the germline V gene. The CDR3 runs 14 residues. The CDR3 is CASSQEISGNTIYF. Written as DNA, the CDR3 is TGTGCCAGCAGCCAAGAGATCTCTGGAAACACCATATATTTT.

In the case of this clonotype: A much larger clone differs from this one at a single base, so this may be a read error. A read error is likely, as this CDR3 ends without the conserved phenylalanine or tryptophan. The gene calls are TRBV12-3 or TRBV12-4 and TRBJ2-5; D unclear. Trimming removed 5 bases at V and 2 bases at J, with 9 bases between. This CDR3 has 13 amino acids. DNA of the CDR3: TGTGCCAGCAGTCGAAGCACGCAAGAGACCCAGTACGTC. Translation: CASSRSTQETQYV.

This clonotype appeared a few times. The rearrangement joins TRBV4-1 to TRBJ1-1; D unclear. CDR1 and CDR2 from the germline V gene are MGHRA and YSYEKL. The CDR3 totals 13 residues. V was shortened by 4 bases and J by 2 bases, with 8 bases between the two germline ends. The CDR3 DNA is TGCGCCAGCAGCCGTCAGGACAACACTGAAGCTTTCTTT. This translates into CASSRQDNTEAFF.

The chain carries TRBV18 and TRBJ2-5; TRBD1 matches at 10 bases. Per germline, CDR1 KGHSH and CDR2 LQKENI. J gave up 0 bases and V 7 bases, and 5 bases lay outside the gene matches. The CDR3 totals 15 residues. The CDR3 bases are TGTGCCAGCTTGTCGACAGGGGGCCACCAAGAGACCCAGTACTTC. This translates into CASLSTGGHQETQYF.

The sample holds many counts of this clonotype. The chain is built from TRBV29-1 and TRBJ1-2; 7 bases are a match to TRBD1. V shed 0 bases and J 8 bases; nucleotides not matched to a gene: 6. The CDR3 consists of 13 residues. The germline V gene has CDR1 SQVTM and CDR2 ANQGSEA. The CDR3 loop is CSVEDRGARGYTF. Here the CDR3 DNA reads TGCAGCGTTGAAGACAGGGGGGCGCGGGGCTACACCTTC. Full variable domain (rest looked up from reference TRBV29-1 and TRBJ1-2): SAVISQKPSRDICQRGTSLTIQCQVDSQVTMMFWYRQQPGQSLTLIATANQGSEATYESGFVIDKFPISRPNLTFSTLTVSNMSPEDSSIYLCSVEDRGARGYTFGSGTRLTVV.

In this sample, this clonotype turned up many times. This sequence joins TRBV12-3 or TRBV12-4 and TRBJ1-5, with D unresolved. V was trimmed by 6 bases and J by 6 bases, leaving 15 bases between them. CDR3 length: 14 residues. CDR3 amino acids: CASRSWQDGQPQHF. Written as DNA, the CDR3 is TGTGCCAGCAGAAGTTGGCAAGACGGTCAGCCCCAGCATTTT.

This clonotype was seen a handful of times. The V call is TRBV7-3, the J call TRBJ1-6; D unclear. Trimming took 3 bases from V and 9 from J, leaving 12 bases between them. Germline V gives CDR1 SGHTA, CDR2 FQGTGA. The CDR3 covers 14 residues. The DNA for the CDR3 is TGTGCCAGCAGCTTCGCCGGGTCAGGTTCACCCCTCCACTTT. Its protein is CASSFAGSGSPLHF.

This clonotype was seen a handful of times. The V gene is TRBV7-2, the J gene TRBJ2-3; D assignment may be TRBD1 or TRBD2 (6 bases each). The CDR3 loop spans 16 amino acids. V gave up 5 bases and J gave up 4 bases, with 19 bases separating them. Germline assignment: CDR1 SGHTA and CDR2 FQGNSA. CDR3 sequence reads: CASSQPLTGAADTQYF. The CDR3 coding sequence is TGTGCCAGCAGCCAACCTCTAACGGGGGCCGCAGATACGCAGTATTTT.

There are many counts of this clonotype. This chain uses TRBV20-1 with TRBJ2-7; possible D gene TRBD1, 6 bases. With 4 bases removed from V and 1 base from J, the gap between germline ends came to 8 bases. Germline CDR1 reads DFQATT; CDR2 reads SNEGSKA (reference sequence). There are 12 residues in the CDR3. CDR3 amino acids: CSAIDRSYEQYF. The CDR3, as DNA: TGCAGTGCTATCGACAGGTCCTACGAGCAGTACTTC.

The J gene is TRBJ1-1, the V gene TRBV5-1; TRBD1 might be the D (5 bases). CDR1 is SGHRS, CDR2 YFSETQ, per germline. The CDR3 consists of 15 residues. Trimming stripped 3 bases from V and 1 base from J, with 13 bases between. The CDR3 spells CASSWGSGTNTEAFF. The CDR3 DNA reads TGCGCCAGCAGCTGGGGTTCGGGGACGAACACTGAAGCTTTCTTT.

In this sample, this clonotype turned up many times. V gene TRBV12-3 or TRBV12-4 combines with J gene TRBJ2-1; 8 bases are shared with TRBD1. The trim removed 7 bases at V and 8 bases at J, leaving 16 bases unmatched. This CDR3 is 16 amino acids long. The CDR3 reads CASTLKWTGFDYEQFF. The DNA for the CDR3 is TGTGCCAGCACCCTAAAGTGGACAGGGTTTGACTATGAGCAGTTCTTC.

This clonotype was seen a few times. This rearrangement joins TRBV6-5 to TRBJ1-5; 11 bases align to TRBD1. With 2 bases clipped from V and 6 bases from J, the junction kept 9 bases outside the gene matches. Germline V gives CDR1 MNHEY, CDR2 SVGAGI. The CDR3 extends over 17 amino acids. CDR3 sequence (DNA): TGTGCCAGCAGTTACCCACGTCCGGGACAGGGGGGTCAGCCCCAGCATTTT. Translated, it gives CASSYPRPGQGGQPQHF.

CDR3 in DNA: TGTGCCAGCAGTTACAGAGCCTTGCCAGATACGCAGTATTTT. This gives the protein CASSYRALPDTQYF. The rearrangement uses TRBV6-5 and TRBJ2-3; D gene uncertain. The CDR3 consists of 14 residues. The V and J ends lost 2 bases and 4 bases respectively, with 10 bases between them. Germline V gene lookup returns CDR1 MNHEY and CDR2 SVGAGI.

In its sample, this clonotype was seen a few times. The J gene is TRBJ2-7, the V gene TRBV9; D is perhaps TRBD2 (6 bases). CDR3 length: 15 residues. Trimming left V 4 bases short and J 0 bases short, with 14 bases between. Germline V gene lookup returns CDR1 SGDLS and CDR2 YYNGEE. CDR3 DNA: TGTGCCAGCAGCCCCTTTGAGCGGGCCTCCTACGAGCAGTACTTC. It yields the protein CASSPFERASYEQYF.

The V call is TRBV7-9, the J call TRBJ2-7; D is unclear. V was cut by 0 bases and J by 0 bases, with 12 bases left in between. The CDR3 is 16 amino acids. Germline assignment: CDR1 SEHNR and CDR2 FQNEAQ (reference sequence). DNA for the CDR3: TGTGCCAGCAGCTTAGCGTGGGATAAGGGCTCCTACGAGCAGTACGTC. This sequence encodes CASSLAWDKGSYEQYV.

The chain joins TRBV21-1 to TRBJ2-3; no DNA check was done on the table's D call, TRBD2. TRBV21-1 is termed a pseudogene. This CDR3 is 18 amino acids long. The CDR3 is CASSSRGLAGPSTDTQYF. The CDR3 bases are TGTGCCAGCAGTTCACGAGGCCTAGCGGGGCCTAGCACAGATACGCAGTATTTT.

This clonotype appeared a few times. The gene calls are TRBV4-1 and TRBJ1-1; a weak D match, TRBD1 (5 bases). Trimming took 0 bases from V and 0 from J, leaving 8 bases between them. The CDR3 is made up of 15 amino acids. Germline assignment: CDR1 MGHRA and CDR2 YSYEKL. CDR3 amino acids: CASSQEGTMNTEAFF. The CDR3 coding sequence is TGCGCCAGCAGCCAAGAAGGGACCATGAACACTGAAGCTTTCTTT.

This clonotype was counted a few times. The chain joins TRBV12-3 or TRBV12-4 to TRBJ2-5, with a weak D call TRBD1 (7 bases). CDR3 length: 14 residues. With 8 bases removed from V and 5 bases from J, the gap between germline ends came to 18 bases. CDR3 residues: CASSQGGIVETQYF. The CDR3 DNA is TGTGCCAGCTCTCAGGGGGGAATAGTGGAGACCCAGTACTTC.

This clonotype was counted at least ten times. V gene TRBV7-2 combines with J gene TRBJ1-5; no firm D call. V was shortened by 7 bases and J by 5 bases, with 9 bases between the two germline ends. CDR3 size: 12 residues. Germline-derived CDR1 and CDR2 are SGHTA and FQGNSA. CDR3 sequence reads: CASNDYHQPQHF. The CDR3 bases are TGTGCCAGCAACGACTACCATCAGCCCCAGCATTTT.

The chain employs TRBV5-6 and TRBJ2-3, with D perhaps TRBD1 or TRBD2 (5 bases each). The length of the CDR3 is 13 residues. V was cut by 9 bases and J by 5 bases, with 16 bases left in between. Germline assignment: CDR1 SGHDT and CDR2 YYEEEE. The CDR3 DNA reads TGTGCCACCCTAAGGGGAGAAGAAGATACGCAGTATTTT. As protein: CATLRGEEDTQYF.